The 31 T cell receptor beta chains given below trace back to one sample, sequenced in a study of T-cell memory formation after mild COVID-19. TCRdb passed the 5' RACE reads through MiXCR, listing each CDR3 protein once. The sample has fewer than 600,000 distinct CDR3 sequences, less than 25% seen once. The sample taken for sequencing was PBMCs or a T cell subset sorted from them (not recorded which). Receptors originate from an adult woman who had mild COVID-19 (a few samples of this study predate the infection). Cell type and time point are not known.

This clonotype was seen only a few times. The rearrangement links TRBV4-1 to TRBJ2-2; D ambiguous. From germline, CDR1 is MGHRA and CDR2 YSYEKL. V lost 4 bases, J lost 4 bases, and 10 bases lay in between. This CDR3 spans 14 amino acids. The CDR3 DNA sequence: TGCGCCAGCAGCCGTTCGGCCCTCACCGGGGAGCTGTTTTTT. It is translated as CASSRSALTGELFF.

This clonotype was counted only a few times. The rearrangement links TRBV12-3 or TRBV12-4 to TRBJ2-7; TRBD1 matches at 7 bases. The CDR3 spans 16 residues. The V and J ends lost 6 bases and 2 bases, in that order; junction bases with no gene match: 13. DNA for the CDR3: TGTGCCAGCAGCTCCAGAGGCGGACAGGATCCCTACGAGCAGTACTTC. Its protein is CASSSRGGQDPYEQYF.

CDR3 loop: CASSLEGQGSWTGELFF. The CDR3 nucleotides are TGCGCCAGCAGCCTGGAGGGACAGGGTTCGTGGACCGGGGAGCTGTTTTTT. The chain uses TRBV5-1 and TRBJ2-2, with TRBD1 matching 9 bases. Trimming took 4 bases from V and 5 from J; bases not matched to a gene: 12. The CDR3 is 17 amino acids. Germline CDR1 and CDR2: SGHRS and YFSETQ. The full variable domain, rest sourced from reference TRBV5-1 and TRBJ2-2, is KAGVTQTPRYLIKTRGQQVTLSCSPISGHRSVSWYQQTPGQGLQFLFEYFSETQRNKGNFPGRFSGRQFSNSRSEMNVSTLELGDSALYLCASSLEGQGSWTGELFFGEGSRLTVL.

The chain is built from TRBV7-9 and TRBJ1-1; D gene uncertain. The CDR3 is made up of 16 amino acids. Germline CDR1 SEHNR, CDR2 FQNEAQ (reference sequence). Trimming pared 7 bases from V and 1 base from J, leaving 19 bases between. CDR3: CASTDWSVSRNTEAFF. CDR3 nucleotides: TGTGCCAGCACCGATTGGTCCGTGTCCAGGAACACTGAAGCTTTCTTT. Using reference TRBV7-9 and TRBJ1-1 for the parts outside the CDR3, the full variable domain is DTGVSQNPRHKITKRGQNVTFRCDPISEHNRLYWYRQTLGQGPEFLTYFQNEAQLEKSRLLSDRFSAERPKGSFSTLEIQRTEQGDSAMYLCASTDWSVSRNTEAFFGQGTRLTVV.

For this clonotype: One end of the junction fails to match germline, which may point to a read error. The chain combines TRBV20-1 with TRBJ2-1; 10 bases are a match to TRBD2. In germline, CDR1 is DFQATT, CDR2 SNEGSKA (reference sequence). The CDR3 is 17 amino acids. Here the CDR3 DNA reads TGCAGTGCTAGAGACCCTACTGGACTAGCGGTCTACAATGAGCACTTCTTC. Encoded protein: CSARDPTGLAVYNEHFF.

A few counts support this clonotype. This chain links TRBV27 with TRBJ2-3; unclear D gene. V gave up 5 bases and J gave up 3 bases, with 12 bases separating them. The CDR3 is 14 residues long. Per germline, CDR1 MNHEY and CDR2 SMNVEV (reference sequence). The CDR3 DNA reads as TGTGCCAGCAGTATGCAGGTCGGGACAGATACGCAGTATTTT. Encoded protein: CASSMQVGTDTQYF.

This clonotype was detected only a few times. V is TRBV20-1 and J is TRBJ2-1; weak D call: TRBD2 (5 bases). Trimming took off 1 base at V and 0 bases at J, with 10 bases between the two ends. Germline V gives CDR1 DFQATT, CDR2 SNEGSKA (reference sequence). The CDR3 sequence is 15 residues long. The CDR3 sequence is CSARVMSGSYNEQFF. The CDR3, as DNA: TGCAGTGCTAGAGTTATGAGCGGCTCCTACAATGAGCAGTTCTTC.

On this clonotype itself: One junction end does not reproduce the germline sequence, and a read error may be involved. The CDR3 nucleotides are TGTGCCAGCAGTCCCCGGGGTGGAGGCTGTGTCTTC. It translates to CASSPRGGGCVF. The chain couples TRBV6-5 to TRBJ2-1; tentatively, D is TRBD2 (5 bases). The germline gives CDR1 MNHEY, CDR2 SVGAGI. The CDR3 has 12 residues.

This clonotype was picked up a small number of times. CDR3 sequence (DNA): TGTGCCAGTACAGGGACAGCTAATGAAAAACTGTTTTTT. This gives the protein CASTGTANEKLFF. The V and J genes are TRBV19 and TRBJ1-4; TRBD1 aligns across 7 bases. The CDR3 consists of 13 residues. V shed 7 bases and J 3 bases; nucleotides not matched to a gene: 2. Germline CDR1 reads LNHDA; CDR2 reads SQIVND (reference sequence).

V usage is TRBV4-3 and J usage is TRBJ1-1; a weak D match, TRBD1 (5 bases). The V and J ends lost 4 bases and 11 bases respectively, with 17 bases between them. CDR3 size: 13 residues. From germline, CDR1 is LGHNA and CDR2 YSLEER. The CDR3 sequence is CASSPTGGEMAFF. As DNA, the CDR3 is TGCGCCAGCAGCCCTACGGGGGGTGAAATGGCTTTCTTT.

This chain connects TRBV7-9 to TRBJ1-6; possibly TRBD1 for D (6 bases). Looked up from germline, CDR1 is SEHNR and CDR2 is FQNEAQ (reference sequence). The CDR3 spans 17 residues. Trimming took off 5 bases at V and 7 bases at J, with 21 bases between the two ends. CDR3 bases: TGTGCCAGCAGCGCCCCTCATGTGGCAGGGGACAATTCACCCCTCCACTTT. Translation gives CASSAPHVAGDNSPLHF.

The chain recombines TRBV5-6 with TRBJ2-1; the D gene could be TRBD1 or TRBD2 (5 bases each). Germline CDR1 reads SGHDT; CDR2 reads YYEEEE. Deletions cut 1 base from V and 3 bases from J, with 8 bases between. This CDR3 is 14 amino acids long. CDR3 bases: TGTGCCAGCAGCTTGACGGGGCGCTACAATGAGCAGTTCTTC. It is translated as CASSLTGRYNEQFF.

This clonotype came up a few times. This chain joins TRBV27 and TRBJ2-3, with 8 bases that match TRBD2. J was trimmed by 0 bases and V by 7 bases; bases with no gene match: 9. Germline CDR1 MNHEY, CDR2 SMNVEV (reference sequence). CDR3 size: 16 residues. The CDR3 DNA reads TGTGCCAGCACCAGAGGGACTAGACTGAGCACAGATACGCAGTATTTT. It specifies CASTRGTRLSTDTQYF.

The chain carries TRBV10-3 and TRBJ2-3; D might be TRBD2 (6 bases). This CDR3 region has 17 residues. CDR1 and CDR2 (germline): ENHRY, SYGVKD. Trimming took off 0 bases at V and 3 bases at J, with 16 bases between the two ends. The CDR3 loop is CAISESVGRRRTDTQYF. Written as DNA, the CDR3 is TGTGCCATCAGTGAGTCTGTGGGGAGGAGACGTACAGATACGCAGTATTTT.

In this sample, this clonotype turned up once. This sequence joins TRBV19 and TRBJ1-1; 9 bases match TRBD1. V trimming: 3 bases; J trimming: 1 base; junction bases outside the gene matches: 6. This CDR3 contains 16 residues. Germline V gene lookup returns CDR1 LNHDA and CDR2 SQIVND (reference sequence). The CDR3 DNA reads TGTGCCAGTAGTATTCGGTACAGGGGGCGGAACACTGAAGCTTTCTTT. Residues: CASSIRYRGRNTEAFF.

This clonotype was seen only a few times. J is TRBJ2-2 and V is TRBV7-2; D may match TRBD1 or TRBD2 (6 bases each). Per germline, CDR1 SGHTA and CDR2 FQGNSA. CDR3 length: 15 amino acids. Trimming removed 3 bases from V and 6 bases from J, with 14 bases in between. The CDR3, as DNA: TGTGCCAGCAGCTTGCCGGGGGCCTTCCCCGGGGAGCTGTTTTTT. It translates to CASSLPGAFPGELFF.

This clonotype was picked up a small number of times. This chain connects TRBV5-1 to TRBJ2-3; 16 nucleotides line up with TRBD2. The CDR3 has 16 residues. The germline V gene has CDR1 SGHRS and CDR2 YFSETQ. V trimming: 2 bases; J trimming: 4 bases; junction bases outside the gene matches: 1. CDR3 sequence (DNA): TGCGCCAGCAGCTTCGGGACTAGCGGGAGGGCAGATACGCAGTATTTT. Translating gives CASSFGTSGRADTQYF.

This clonotype was recorded at least ten times. This chain uses TRBV5-1 with TRBJ1-5, with D perhaps matching TRBD1 (5 bases). The CDR3 contains 14 residues. V lost 0 bases and J lost 1, with 5 bases in between. Germline CDR1 SGHRS, CDR2 YFSETQ. The CDR3 nucleotides are TGCGCCAGCAGCTTGGGGACAAGCAATCAGCCCCAGCATTTT. This gives the protein CASSLGTSNQPQHF.

The chain uses TRBV20-1 and TRBJ2-3; TRBD2 matches 12 bases. Per germline, CDR1 DFQATT and CDR2 SNEGSKA (reference sequence). The CDR3 has 16 amino acids. With 0 bases clipped from V and 6 bases from J, the junction kept 7 bases outside the gene matches. CDR3 sequence: CSARDLAGGPWDTQYF. The CDR3 region has the DNA TGCAGTGCTAGAGACCTAGCGGGAGGGCCTTGGGATACGCAGTATTTT.

In this sample, this clonotype turned up many times. The V call is TRBV12-3 or TRBV12-4, the J call TRBJ1-1; possibly TRBD1 for D (5 bases). This CDR3 spans 14 amino acids. V lost 3 bases and J 1 base, leaving 9 bases between the germline ends. This chain's CDR3 is CASSLGPGNTEAFF. CDR3 nucleotide sequence: TGTGCCAGCAGTTTGGGGCCGGGGAACACTGAAGCTTTCTTT.

This clonotype was seen many times. J is TRBJ2-3 and V is TRBV7-8; TRBD2 agrees at 12 bases. Germline V gives CDR1 SGHVS, CDR2 FQNEAQ. This CDR3 has 16 amino acids. With 3 bases clipped from V and 4 bases from J, the junction kept 5 bases outside the gene matches. The CDR3: CASSFTSGGSADTQYF. The CDR3 bases are TGTGCCAGCAGCTTTACTAGCGGGGGGAGTGCAGATACGCAGTATTTT.

This rearrangement joins TRBV3-1 to TRBJ1-1, with a possible D match to TRBD1 (5 bases). The CDR3 is 14 amino acids. V lost 6 bases and J 4 bases, leaving 15 bases between the germline ends. Germline V gene sequence: CDR1 LGHDT, CDR2 YNNKEL (reference sequence). In DNA form, the CDR3 reads TGTGCCAGCAGGCCGCGGGGGGGGTCCACTGAAGCTTTCTTT. It encodes CASRPRGGSTEAFF. Full variable domain (outside the CDR3, taken from reference TRBV3-1 and TRBJ1-1): DTAVSQTPKYLVTQMGNDKSIKCEQNLGHDTMYWYKQDSKKFLKIMFSYNNKELIINETVPNRFSPKSPDKAHLNLHINSLELGDSAVYFCASRPRGGSTEAFFGQGTRLTVV.

V is TRBV29-1 and J is TRBJ1-5; D is unclear. The V and J ends lost 6 bases and 6 bases respectively, with 12 bases between them. This CDR3 has 12 amino acids. Germline loops: CDR1 SQVTM, CDR2 ANQGSEA. In nucleotides, the CDR3 is TGCAGCGTGGTAGGGTTGGGTCAGCCCCAGCATTTT. Its translation: CSVVGLGQPQHF.

This clonotype has a handful of counts. Written as DNA, the CDR3 is TGTGCCAGCAGCTTCGGCGGGAAGGGGACATCGGATTCCTACGAGCAGTACTTC. It is translated as CASSFGGKGTSDSYEQYF. This sequence joins TRBV12-3 or TRBV12-4 and TRBJ2-7; D might be TRBD1 or TRBD2, each matching 6 bases. Trimming removed 6 bases from V and 1 base from J, with 25 bases in between. The CDR3 loop spans 18 amino acids.

This clonotype appeared a few times. The chain combines TRBV4-1 with TRBJ2-1, with 8 bases matching TRBD1. There are 14 residues in the CDR3. The germline V gene has CDR1 MGHRA and CDR2 YSYEKL. The trim removed 6 bases at V and 8 bases at J, leaving 9 bases unmatched. The CDR3 DNA sequence: TGCGCCAGCAGTCGGGGCCAGGGGGCCTATGAGCAGTTCTTC. As protein: CASSRGQGAYEQFF.

V gene TRBV5-1 combines with J gene TRBJ1-5, with D possibly TRBD1 on 5 matching bases. Trimming removed 0 bases at V and 4 bases at J, with 11 bases between. This CDR3 region has 15 residues. Per germline, CDR1 SGHRS and CDR2 YFSETQ. Here the CDR3 reads CASSLDQGGNQPQHF. In DNA, the CDR3 is TGCGCCAGCAGCTTGGATCAGGGCGGGAATCAGCCCCAGCATTTT.

This chain uses TRBV7-9 with TRBJ2-7; 8 positions match TRBD1. Per the germline V gene, CDR1 is SEHNR and CDR2 is FQNEAQ (reference sequence). The CDR3 totals 13 residues. V trimming: 3 bases; J trimming: 5 bases; junction bases outside the gene matches: 3. CDR3 DNA: TGTGCCAGCAGCTTTCCAGGGGGCGACGAGCAGTACTTC. This sequence encodes CASSFPGGDEQYF.

This clonotype was observed a handful of times. This sequence joins TRBV5-6 and TRBJ2-3; a possible D gene is TRBD2 (6 bases). The V end lost 4 bases, the J end lost 8 bases, and 23 bases lay between the germline ends. Germline CDR1 SGHDT, CDR2 YYEEEE. The CDR3 runs to 16 residues. DNA of the CDR3: TGTGCCAGCAGCCCGGAGCGGACCGCGGGGACTGCTACGCAGTATTTT. It is translated as CASSPERTAGTATQYF. The full variable domain, in which reference TRBV5-6 and TRBJ2-3 provide the parts outside the CDR3, is DAGVTQSPTHLIKTRGQQVTLRCSPKSGHDTVSWYQQALGQGPQFIFQYYEEEERQRGNFPDRFSGHQFPNYSSELNVNALLLGDSALYLCASSPERTAGTATQYFGPGTRLTVL.

This clonotype appeared a few times. The DNA of the CDR3 is TGTGCCAGCAGTGGGGACAGTCCCACCCTATGGGGCTACACCTTC. Protein product: CASSGDSPTLWGYTF. The rearrangement joins TRBV12-3 or TRBV12-4 to TRBJ1-2; 7 nucleotides align to TRBD1. The CDR3 runs 15 residues. V trimming: 5 bases; J trimming: 8 bases; junction bases outside the gene matches: 14.

The V call is TRBV5-1, the J call TRBJ2-5; 10 nucleotides align to TRBD2. This CDR3 is 15 amino acids long. The V and J ends lost 1 base and 4 bases, in that order; junction bases with no gene match: 4. Germline-derived CDR1 and CDR2 are SGHRS and YFSETQ. CDR3 DNA sequence: TGCGCCAGCAGCTTGAGCGGGGGGGCTTCAGAGACCCAGTACTTC. The encoded protein is CASSLSGGASETQYF. Filled out from reference TRBV5-1 and TRBJ2-5, the complete variable domain reads KAGVTQTPRYLIKTRGQQVTLSCSPISGHRSVSWYQQTPGQGLQFLFEYFSETQRNKGNFPGRFSGRQFSNSRSEMNVSTLELGDSALYLCASSLSGGASETQYFGPGTRLLVL.

This chain connects TRBV20-1 to TRBJ2-7, with D perhaps matching TRBD2 (5 bases). Germline loops: CDR1 DFQATT, CDR2 SNEGSKA (reference sequence). The CDR3 has 13 residues. Deletions cut 5 bases from V and 0 bases from J, with 11 bases between. The CDR3 DNA reads as TGCAGTGCTCCGGACTTCATCTCCTACGAGCAGTACTTC. Amino acids: CSAPDFISYEQYF.